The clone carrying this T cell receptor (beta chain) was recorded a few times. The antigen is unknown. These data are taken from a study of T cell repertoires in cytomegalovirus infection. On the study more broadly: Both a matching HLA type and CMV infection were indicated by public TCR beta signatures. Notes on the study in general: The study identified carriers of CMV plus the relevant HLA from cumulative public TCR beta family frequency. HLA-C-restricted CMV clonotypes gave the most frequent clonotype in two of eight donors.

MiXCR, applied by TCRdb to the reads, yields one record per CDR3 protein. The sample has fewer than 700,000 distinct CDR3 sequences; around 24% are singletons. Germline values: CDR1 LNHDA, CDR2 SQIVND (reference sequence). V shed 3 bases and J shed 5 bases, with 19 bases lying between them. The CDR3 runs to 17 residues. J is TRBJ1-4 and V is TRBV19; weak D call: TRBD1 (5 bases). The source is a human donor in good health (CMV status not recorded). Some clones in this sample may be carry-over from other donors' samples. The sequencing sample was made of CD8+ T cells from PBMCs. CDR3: CASSMGFTRGTNEKLFF. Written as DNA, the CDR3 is TGTGCCAGTAGTATGGGATTCACCCGGGGGACGAATGAAAAACTGTTTTTT.